The sample holds a few counts of the clone carrying this T cell receptor beta chain. Antigen unknown. This sample is drawn from a study of T-cell memory formation after mild COVID-19. Whole-study results and caveats: A balance of CD4 and CD8 characterized clones contracting day 15 to 85, whereas later expanders leaned CD4+.

The CDR3 extends over 13 amino acids. Trimming removed 5 bases at V and 3 bases at J, with 8 bases between. In germline, CDR1 is LNHNV, CDR2 YYDKDF (reference sequence). One entry per CDR3 protein, called by TCRdb with MiXCR from the 5' RACE reads. Altogether some 68,000 distinct CDR3 sequences are present, approximately 16% being singletons, with the ten largest covering about 31%. The clonotype comes from an adult woman who had mild COVID-19 (a few samples of this study predate the infection). Cell type and time point are not known. V and J are TRBV15 and TRBJ1-5, with D uncertain. Sequencing was performed on PBMCs or a T cell subset sorted from them (not recorded which). CDR3 in DNA: TGTGCCACCAGCGCGAGAGCCAATCAGCCCCAGCATTTT. Protein: CATSARANQPQHF.